This TCR beta chain was captured in a study of post-analysis software for immune sequencing data. Study-level results: Patients showed TRBV5-6, TRBV5-1 and TRBV20-1 among 4 or 5 TRBV segments more frequent than in controls.

Germline CDR1 reads SEHNR; CDR2 reads FQNEAQ (reference sequence). After removal of 5 bases from V and 4 bases from J, the junction contained 4 bases not matched to a gene. This CDR3 contains 13 residues. In regard to this clonotype: The antigen is undetermined.

Incorporated into the TCR beta cDNA libraries were unique molecular identifiers, which served to reduce PCR and sequencing biases. MiXCR was run by TCRdb on the PCR reads, yielding one entry per CDR3 protein. The sample has roughly 670,000 distinct CDR3 sequences, about 60% seen once; the top ten hold about 11%. The sequencing sample was made of blood. The chain recombines TRBV7-9 with TRBJ1-1, with 7 bases lining up with TRBD1. This receptor was identified in a girl aged 2-10 years with multiple sclerosis. CDR3 nucleotide sequence: TGTGCCAGCAGCCCACAGGGGTCCACTGAAGCTTTCTTT. It encodes CASSPQGSTEAFF.